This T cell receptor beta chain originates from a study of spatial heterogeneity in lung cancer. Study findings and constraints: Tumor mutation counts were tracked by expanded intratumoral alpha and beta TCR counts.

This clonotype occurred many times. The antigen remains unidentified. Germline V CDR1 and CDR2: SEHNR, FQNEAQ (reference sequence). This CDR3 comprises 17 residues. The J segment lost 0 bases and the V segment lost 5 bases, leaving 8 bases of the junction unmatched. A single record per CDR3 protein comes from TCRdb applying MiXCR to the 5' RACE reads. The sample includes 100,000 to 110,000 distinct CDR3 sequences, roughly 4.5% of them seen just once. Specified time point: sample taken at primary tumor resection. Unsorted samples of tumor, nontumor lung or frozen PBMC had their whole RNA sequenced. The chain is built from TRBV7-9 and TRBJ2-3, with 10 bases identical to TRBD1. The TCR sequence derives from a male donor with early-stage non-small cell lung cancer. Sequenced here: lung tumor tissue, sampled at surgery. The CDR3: CASSPGTGDPSTDTQYF. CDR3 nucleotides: TGTGCCAGCAGCCCCGGGACAGGGGATCCTAGCACAGATACGCAGTATTTT. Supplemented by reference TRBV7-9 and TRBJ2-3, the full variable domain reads DTGVSQNPRHKITKRGQNVTFRCDPISEHNRLYWYRQTLGQGPEFLTYFQNEAQLEKSRLLSDRFSAERPKGSFSTLEIQRTEQGDSAMYLCASSPGTGDPSTDTQYFGPGTRLTVL.